The clone carrying this T cell receptor beta chain was observed many times. Its antigen is unidentified. Germline V lookup: CDR1 DFQATT, CDR2 SNEGSKA (reference sequence). V was clipped by 6 bases and J by 8 bases, with 19 bases between them. This CDR3 is built from 13 residues. This sample was included in a study of blood T cells in healthy people across ages. Study results and caveats: Conclusively comparing naive with antigen-experienced cells was impossible with unsorted PBMCs. Percentage of naive T cells showed a strong correlation with TCR beta diversity.

Together with a sample-barcoded 5' primer, a J-beta primer mix was included in a second PCR lasting about 7 to 11 cycles. TCRdb fed the 5' RACE reads into MiXCR, producing one record per CDR3 protein. Here the sample spans more than 500,000 distinct CDR3 sequences, about 28% being singletons. The study recruited healthy Caucasian donors from Russia who were aged about 6 to 95. The data were also submitted as part of a second study, on T cells of mothers and their children. That source notes: In related and unrelated pairs alike, thymic selection shapes TCR recombination output, with inherited differences minor.

This rearrangement joins TRBV20-1 to TRBJ1-2, with D possibly TRBD1 on 6 matching bases. This sequence was found in a boy between 2 and 10 years old in good health. Sequencing was performed on blood. The CDR3 DNA follows: TGCAGTGCACCCGGGACACCAGGGAGGGGCTACACCTTC. Translation gives CSAPGTPGRGYTF.